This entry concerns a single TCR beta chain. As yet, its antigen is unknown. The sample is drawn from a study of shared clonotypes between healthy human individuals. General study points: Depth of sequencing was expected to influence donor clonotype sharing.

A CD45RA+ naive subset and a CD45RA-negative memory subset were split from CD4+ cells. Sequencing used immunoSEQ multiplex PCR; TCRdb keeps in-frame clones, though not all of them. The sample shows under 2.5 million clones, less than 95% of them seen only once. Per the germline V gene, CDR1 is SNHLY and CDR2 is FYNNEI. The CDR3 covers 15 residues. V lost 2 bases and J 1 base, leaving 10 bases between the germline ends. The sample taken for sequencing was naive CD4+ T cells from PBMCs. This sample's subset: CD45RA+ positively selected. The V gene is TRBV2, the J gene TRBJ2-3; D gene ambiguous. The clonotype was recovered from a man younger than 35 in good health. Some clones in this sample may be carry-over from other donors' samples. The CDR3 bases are TGTGCCAGCAGTGAATCCCAGACGGGCACAGATACGCAGTATTTT. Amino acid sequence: CASSESQTGTDTQYF.